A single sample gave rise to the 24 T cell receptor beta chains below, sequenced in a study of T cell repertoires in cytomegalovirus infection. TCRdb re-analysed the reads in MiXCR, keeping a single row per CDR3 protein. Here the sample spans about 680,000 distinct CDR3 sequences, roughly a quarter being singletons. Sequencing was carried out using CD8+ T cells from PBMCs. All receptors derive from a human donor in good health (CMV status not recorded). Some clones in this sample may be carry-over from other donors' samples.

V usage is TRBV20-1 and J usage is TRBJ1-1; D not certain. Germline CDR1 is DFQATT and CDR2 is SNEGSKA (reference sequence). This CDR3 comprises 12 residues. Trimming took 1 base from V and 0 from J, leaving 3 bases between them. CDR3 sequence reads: CSARGMNTEAFF. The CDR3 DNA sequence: TGCAGTGCTAGAGGTATGAACACTGAAGCTTTCTTT.

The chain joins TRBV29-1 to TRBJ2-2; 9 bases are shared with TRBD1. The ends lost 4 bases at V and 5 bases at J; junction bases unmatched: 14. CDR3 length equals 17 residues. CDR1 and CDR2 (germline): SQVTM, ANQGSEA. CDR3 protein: CSVVGDRQGVWTGELFF. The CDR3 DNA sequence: TGCAGCGTTGTTGGGGACCGACAGGGGGTATGGACCGGGGAGCTGTTTTTT.

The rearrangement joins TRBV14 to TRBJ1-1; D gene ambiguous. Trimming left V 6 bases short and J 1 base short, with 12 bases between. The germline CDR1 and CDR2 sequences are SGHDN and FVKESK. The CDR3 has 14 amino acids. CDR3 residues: CASSRRSSNTEAFF. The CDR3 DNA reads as TGTGCCAGCAGTCGACGGAGCTCGAACACTGAAGCTTTCTTT.

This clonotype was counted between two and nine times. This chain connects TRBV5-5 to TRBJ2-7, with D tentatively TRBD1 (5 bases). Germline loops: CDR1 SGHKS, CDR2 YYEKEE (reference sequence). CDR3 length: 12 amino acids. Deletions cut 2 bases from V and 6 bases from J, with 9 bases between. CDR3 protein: CASSFDSGEQYF. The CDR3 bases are TGTGCCAGCAGCTTCGACAGTGGCGAGCAGTACTTC. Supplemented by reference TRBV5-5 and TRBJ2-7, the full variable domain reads DAGVTQSPTHLIKTRGQQVTLRCSPISGHKSVSWYQQVLGQGPQFIFQYYEKEERGRGNFPDRFSARQFPNYSSELNVNALLLGDSALYLCASSFDSGEQYFGPGTRLTVT.

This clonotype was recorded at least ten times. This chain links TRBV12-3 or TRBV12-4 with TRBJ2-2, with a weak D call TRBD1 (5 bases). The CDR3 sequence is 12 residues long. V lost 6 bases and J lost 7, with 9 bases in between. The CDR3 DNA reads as TGTGCCAGCAGCCTAGGGGACGGGGAGCTGTTTTTT. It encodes CASSLGDGELFF.

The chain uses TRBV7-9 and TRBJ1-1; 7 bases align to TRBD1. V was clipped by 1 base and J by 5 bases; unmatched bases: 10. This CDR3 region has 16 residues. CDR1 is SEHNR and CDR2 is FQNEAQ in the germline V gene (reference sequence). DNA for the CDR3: TGTGCCAGCAGCTTAGAGGGGGCTGGTATCGGTACTGAAGCTTTCTTT. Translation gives CASSLEGAGIGTEAFF.

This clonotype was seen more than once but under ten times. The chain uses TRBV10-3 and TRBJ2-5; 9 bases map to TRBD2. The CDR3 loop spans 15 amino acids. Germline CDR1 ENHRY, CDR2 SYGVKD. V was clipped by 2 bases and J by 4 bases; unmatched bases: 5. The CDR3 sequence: CAISEAGGPGETQYF. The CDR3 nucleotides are TGTGCCATCAGTGAGGCGGGGGGGCCGGGAGAGACCCAGTACTTC.

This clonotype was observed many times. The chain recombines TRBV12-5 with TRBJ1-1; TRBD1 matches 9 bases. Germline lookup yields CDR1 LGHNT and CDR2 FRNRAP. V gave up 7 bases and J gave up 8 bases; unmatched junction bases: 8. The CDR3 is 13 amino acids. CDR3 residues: CASAIRGTGEAFF. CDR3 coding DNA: TGTGCTAGTGCTATTCGGGGGACAGGGGAAGCTTTCTTT.

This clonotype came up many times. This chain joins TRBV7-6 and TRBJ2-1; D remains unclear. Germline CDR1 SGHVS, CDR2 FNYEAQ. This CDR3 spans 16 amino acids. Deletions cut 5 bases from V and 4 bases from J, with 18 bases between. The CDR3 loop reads CASSLPFGVGYNEQFF. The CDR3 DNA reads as TGTGCCAGCAGCCTCCCATTTGGGGTGGGGTACAATGAGCAGTTCTTC.

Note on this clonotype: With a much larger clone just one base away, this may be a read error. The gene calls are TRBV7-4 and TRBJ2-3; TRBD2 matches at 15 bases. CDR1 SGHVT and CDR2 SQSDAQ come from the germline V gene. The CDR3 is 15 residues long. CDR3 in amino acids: CTSSPRTSGGAGSYF. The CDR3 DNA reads TGTACCAGCAGCCCCCGGACTAGCGGGGGGGCCGGGTCGTATTTT.

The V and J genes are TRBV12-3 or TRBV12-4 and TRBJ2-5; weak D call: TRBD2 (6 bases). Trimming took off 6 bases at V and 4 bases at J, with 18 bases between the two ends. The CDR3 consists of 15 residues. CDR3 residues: CASRLLGGSRETQYF. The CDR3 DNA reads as TGTGCCAGCAGATTATTAGGAGGGTCGCGAGAGACCCAGTACTTC.

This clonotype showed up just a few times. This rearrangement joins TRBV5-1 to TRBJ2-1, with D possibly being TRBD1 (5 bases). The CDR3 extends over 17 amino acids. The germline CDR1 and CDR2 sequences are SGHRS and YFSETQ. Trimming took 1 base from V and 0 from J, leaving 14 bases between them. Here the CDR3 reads CASSLRQSSSSYNEQFF. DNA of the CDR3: TGCGCCAGCAGCTTGCGACAGTCATCGAGCTCCTACAATGAGCAGTTCTTC.

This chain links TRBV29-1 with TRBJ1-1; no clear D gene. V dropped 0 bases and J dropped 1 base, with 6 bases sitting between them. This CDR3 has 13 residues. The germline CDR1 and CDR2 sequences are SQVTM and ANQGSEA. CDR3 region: CSVEDWWNTEAFF. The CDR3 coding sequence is TGCAGCGTTGAAGACTGGTGGAACACTGAAGCTTTCTTT.

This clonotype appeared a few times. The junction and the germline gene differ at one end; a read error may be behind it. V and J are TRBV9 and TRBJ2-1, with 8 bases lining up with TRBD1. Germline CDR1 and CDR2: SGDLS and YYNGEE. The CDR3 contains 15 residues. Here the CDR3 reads CASSDAGTGYDEQFF. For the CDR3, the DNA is TGTGCCAGCAGCGACGCCGGGACAGGCTACGATGAGCAGTTCTTC. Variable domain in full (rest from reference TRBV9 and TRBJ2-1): DSGVTQTPKHLITATGQRVTLRCSPRSGDLSVYWYQQSLDQGLQFLIQYYNGEERAKGNILERFSAQQFPDLHSELNLSSLELGDSALYFCASSDAGTGYDEQFFGPGTRLTVL.

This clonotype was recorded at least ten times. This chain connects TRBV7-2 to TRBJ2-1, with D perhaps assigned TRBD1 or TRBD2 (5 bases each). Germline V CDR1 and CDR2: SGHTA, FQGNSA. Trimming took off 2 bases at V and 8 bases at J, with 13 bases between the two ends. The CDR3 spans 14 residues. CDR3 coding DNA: TGTGCCAGCAGCTTAAAGGGGACCAGTGATGAGCAGTTCTTC. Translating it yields CASSLKGTSDEQFF.

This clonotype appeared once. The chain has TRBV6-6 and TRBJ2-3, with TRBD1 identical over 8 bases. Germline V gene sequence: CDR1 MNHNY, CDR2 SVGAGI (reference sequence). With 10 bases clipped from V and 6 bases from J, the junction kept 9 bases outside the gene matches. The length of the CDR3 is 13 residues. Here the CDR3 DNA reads TGTGCCAACACTAACAGGGGGGCGGATACGCAGTATTTT. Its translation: CANTNRGADTQYF.

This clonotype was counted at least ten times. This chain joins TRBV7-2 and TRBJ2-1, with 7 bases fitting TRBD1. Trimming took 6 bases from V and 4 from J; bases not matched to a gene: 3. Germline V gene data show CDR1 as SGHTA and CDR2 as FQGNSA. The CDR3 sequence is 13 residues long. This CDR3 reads CASRTGSYNEQFF. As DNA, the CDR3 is TGTGCCAGCAGGACAGGGTCATACAATGAGCAGTTCTTC.

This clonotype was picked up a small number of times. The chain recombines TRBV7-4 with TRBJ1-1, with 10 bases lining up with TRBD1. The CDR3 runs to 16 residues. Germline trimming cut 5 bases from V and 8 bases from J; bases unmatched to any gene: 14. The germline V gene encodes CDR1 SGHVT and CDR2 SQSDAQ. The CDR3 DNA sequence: TGTGCCAGCAGCCATCGACCGGGACAGGGGAGGATAGAAGCTTTCTTT. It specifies CASSHRPGQGRIEAFF.

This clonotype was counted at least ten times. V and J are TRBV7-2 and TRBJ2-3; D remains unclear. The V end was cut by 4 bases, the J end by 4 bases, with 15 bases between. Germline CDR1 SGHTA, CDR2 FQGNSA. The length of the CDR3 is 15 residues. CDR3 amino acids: CASSSSGPDPDTQYF. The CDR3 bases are TGTGCCAGCAGCTCTTCCGGGCCAGACCCAGATACGCAGTATTTT.

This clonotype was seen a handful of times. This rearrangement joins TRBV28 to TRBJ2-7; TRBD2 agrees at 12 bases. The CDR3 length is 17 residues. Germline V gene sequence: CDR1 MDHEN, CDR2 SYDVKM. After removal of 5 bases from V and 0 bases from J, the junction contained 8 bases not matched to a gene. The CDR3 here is CASSPRLAGVHSYEQYV. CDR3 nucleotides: TGTGCCAGCAGTCCACGACTAGCGGGGGTTCACTCCTACGAGCAGTACGTC.

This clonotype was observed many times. The CDR3 DNA is TGTGCCAGCCGGGGGACGGGAGATGGCTACACCTTC. This codes for CASRGTGDGYTF. The V call is TRBV7-6, the J call TRBJ1-2; tentatively, D is TRBD1 (5 bases). The CDR3 sequence is 12 residues long. CDR1 is SGHVS, CDR2 FNYEAQ, per germline. Between the trimmed V and J ends, which lost 8 bases and 6 bases, there was a span of 13 bases.

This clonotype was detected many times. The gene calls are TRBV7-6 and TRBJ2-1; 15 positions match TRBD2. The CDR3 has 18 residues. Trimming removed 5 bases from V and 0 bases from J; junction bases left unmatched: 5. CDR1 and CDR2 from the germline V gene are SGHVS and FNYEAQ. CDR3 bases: TGTGCCAGCAGCCCGGGACTAGCGGGGGGCTACTCCTACAATGAGCAGTTCTTC. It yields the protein CASSPGLAGGYSYNEQFF.

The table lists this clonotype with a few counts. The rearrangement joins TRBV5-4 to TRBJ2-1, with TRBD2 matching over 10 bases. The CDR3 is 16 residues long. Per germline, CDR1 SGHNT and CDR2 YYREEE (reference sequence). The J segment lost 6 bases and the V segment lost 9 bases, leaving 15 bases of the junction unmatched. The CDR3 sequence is CAILHRDWTSGNEQFF. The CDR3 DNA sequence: TGTGCCATCCTTCACAGGGACTGGACTAGCGGCAATGAGCAGTTCTTC.

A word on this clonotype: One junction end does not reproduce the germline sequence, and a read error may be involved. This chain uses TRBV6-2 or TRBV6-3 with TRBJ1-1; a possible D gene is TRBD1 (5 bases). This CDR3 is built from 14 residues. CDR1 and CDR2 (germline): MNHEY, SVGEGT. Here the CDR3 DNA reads TGTGCCAGCAGACCCCCCCTGTCGGACACTGAAGCTATCTTT. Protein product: CASRPPLSDTEAIF.